Below are 26 T cell receptor beta chains sequenced from a single sample in a study of vaccination effects on CD4 cells after COVID-19. Ahead of sequencing, the ViraFEST assay grew antigen-specific CD4+ T cells using viral peptide pools. A roughly 11-day culture period preceded the isolation of CD4+ T cells. Each participant received a vaccine that was either BNT162b2 or mRNA-1273, given as two doses. Antigens of these TCRs are unknown. Clones were sequenced by immunoSEQ multiplex PCR, and TCRdb holds only the in-frame ones, with some missing. The sample has about 66,000 clones; about 80% are singletons. Sequenced material: CD4+ T cells from PBMCs cultured with HCoV-OC43 spike peptides, taken after COVID-19 vaccination. Indicated subset: HCoV-OC43 spike overlapping peptide pool stimulation. These receptor sequences come from a human donor who received a COVID-19 vaccine.

The rearrangement uses TRBV4-1 and TRBJ1-4; TRBD1 is a possible D gene (5 bases). The CDR3 has 16 residues. The germline V gene encodes CDR1 MGHRA and CDR2 YSYEKL. V lost 1 base, J lost 8 bases, and 17 bases lay in between. The CDR3 nucleotides are TGCGCCAGCAGCCAAGGGGCCTCAGGGCTCGTCGAAAAACTGTTTTTT. Protein: CASSQGASGLVEKLFF.

The rearrangement joins TRBV5-5 to TRBJ2-3; 7 nucleotides align to TRBD2. CDR1 is SGHKS, CDR2 YYEKEE, per germline (reference sequence). The CDR3 length is 15 residues. V shed 3 bases and J 2 bases; nucleotides not matched to a gene: 6. CDR3 residues: CASSSLGGDTDTQYF. CDR3 DNA: TGTGCCAGCAGCTCTTTGGGGGGGGACACAGATACGCAGTATTTT.

This clone was counted between two and nine times. The rearrangement links TRBV7-9 to TRBJ2-3, with D possibly matching TRBD1 (5 bases). CDR1 and CDR2 (germline): SEHNR, FQNEAQ (reference sequence). The V end lost 5 bases, the J end lost 1 base, and 7 bases lay between the germline ends. The CDR3 length is 13 residues. This chain's CDR3 is CASSQGGTDTQYF. In nucleotides, the CDR3 is TGTGCCAGCAGCCAGGGTGGCACAGATACGCAGTATTTT.

This sequence joins TRBV25-1 and TRBJ1-2, with TRBD1 identical over 8 bases. This CDR3 is 14 amino acids long. The ends lost 1 base at V and 5 bases at J; junction bases unmatched: 3. In germline, CDR1 is MGHDK, CDR2 SYGVNS. The CDR3 region has the DNA TGTGCCAGCAGTGAATTTACAGGGGGTTATGGCTACACCTTC. Translated, it gives CASSEFTGGYGYTF.

A single count supports this clone. The chain has TRBV29-1 and TRBJ2-5; weak D call: TRBD1 (6 bases). Looked up from germline, CDR1 is SQVTM and CDR2 is ANQGSEA. The CDR3 is 12 amino acids. Trimming stripped 3 bases from V and 4 bases from J, with 9 bases between. Here the CDR3 DNA reads TGCAGCGTTGACGGGACATTAGAGACCCAGTACTTC. Its protein is CSVDGTLETQYF.

This chain connects TRBV15 to TRBJ2-7, with 10 bases fitting TRBD2. This CDR3 spans 14 amino acids. V gave up 3 bases and J gave up 3 bases; unmatched junction bases: 2. CDR1 is LNHNV, CDR2 YYDKDF, per germline (reference sequence). The chain's CDR3 is CATSRLAGDYEQYV. CDR3 bases: TGTGCCACCAGCAGGCTAGCGGGGGACTACGAGCAGTACGTC.

A word on this clone: Other nucleotide sequences in the sample specify the same CDR3. The V gene is TRBV18, the J gene TRBJ1-1, with TRBD1 matching 7 bases. Germline assignment: CDR1 KGHSH and CDR2 LQKENI. The CDR3 runs to 15 residues. Trimming at V came to 0 bases and at J to 0 bases, leaving 1 base not matched to a gene. The CDR3, as DNA: TGTGCCAGCTCACCACCAGGGACAGTGAACACTGAAGCTTTCTTT. Amino acids: CASSPPGTVNTEAFF.

The CDR3 DNA sequence: TGTGCCACCAGCAGGGTGACAGGGGGCGTAAACTATGGCTACACCTTC. It translates to CATSRVTGGVNYGYTF. V gene TRBV15 combines with J gene TRBJ1-2, with 10 bases aligning to TRBD1. With 3 bases clipped from V and 2 bases from J, the junction kept 6 bases outside the gene matches. The CDR3 is 16 residues long. Germline CDR1 is LNHNV and CDR2 is YYDKDF (reference sequence). Full variable domain (outside the CDR3, taken from reference TRBV15 and TRBJ1-2): DAMVIQNPRYQVTQFGKPVTLSCSQTLNHNVMYWYQQKSSQAPKLLFHYYDKDFNNEADTPDNFQSRRPNTSFCFLDIRSPGLGDTAMYLCATSRVTGGVNYGYTFGSGTRLTVV.

This chain connects TRBV28 to TRBJ1-1; 7 positions match TRBD1. CDR1 is MDHEN, CDR2 SYDVKM, per germline. The CDR3 extends over 14 amino acids. Germline trimming cut 5 bases from V and 1 base from J; bases unmatched to any gene: 4. The CDR3 spells CASSQWTGNTEAFF. The CDR3 DNA is TGTGCCAGCAGTCAATGGACAGGGAACACTGAAGCTTTCTTT.

This chain links TRBV19 with TRBJ1-1; 7 positions match TRBD1. V shed 4 bases and J 5 bases; nucleotides not matched to a gene: 7. This CDR3 has 14 amino acids. Germline assignment: CDR1 LNHDA and CDR2 SQIVND (reference sequence). The CDR3 loop is CASSNDREGTEAFF. For the CDR3, the DNA is TGTGCCAGTAGTAACGACAGGGAGGGGACTGAAGCTTTCTTT.

The chain links TRBV6-5 to TRBJ1-4, with D perhaps TRBD1 (6 bases). V was cut by 2 bases and J by 5 bases, with 15 bases left in between. This CDR3 comprises 16 residues. Germline CDR1 and CDR2: MNHEY and SVGAGI. The CDR3 loop reads CASSYDPGQINEKLFF. The CDR3 DNA reads as TGTGCCAGCAGTTACGACCCGGGACAAATAAATGAAAAACTGTTTTTT.

The chain links TRBV10-3 to TRBJ2-7, with 8 positions matching TRBD2. CDR3 size: 13 residues. Germline V lookup: CDR1 ENHRY, CDR2 SYGVKD. V was pared by 8 bases and J by 3 bases, with 6 bases of the junction left unmatched. CDR3 DNA: TGTGCCATCGCACTAGCGGCCGGCTACGAGCAGTACGTC. Amino acids: CAIALAAGYEQYV.

This clone was picked up one time. This chain links TRBV5-4 with TRBJ2-6; 7 bases line up with TRBD1. This CDR3 spans 16 amino acids. CDR1 is SGHNT, CDR2 YYREEE, per germline (reference sequence). The ends lost 9 bases at V and 3 bases at J; junction bases unmatched: 12. The CDR3 sequence is CANQGRGLSGANVLTF. The DNA of the CDR3 is TGTGCCAACCAAGGAAGGGGGCTTAGTGGGGCCAACGTCCTGACTTTC.

The V gene is TRBV28, the J gene TRBJ1-6; D not resolved. V lost 6 bases, J lost 4 bases, and 4 bases lay in between. Germline lookup yields CDR1 MDHEN and CDR2 SYDVKM. The CDR3 is 12 amino acids. CDR3 nucleotides: TGTGCCAGCAGCCTGTATAATTCACCCCTCCACTTT. Its translation is CASSLYNSPLHF.

V and J are TRBV14 and TRBJ2-7; tentatively, D is TRBD1 (6 bases). The CDR3 has 13 residues. Between the trimmed V and J ends, which lost 4 bases and 2 bases, there was a span of 9 bases. CDR1 is SGHDN, CDR2 FVKESK, per germline. This CDR3 is CASSLNRAYEQYV. CDR3 DNA sequence: TGTGCCAGCAGCCTAAACAGGGCCTACGAGCAGTACGTC.

The gene calls are TRBV15 and TRBJ2-2, with 8 bases aligning to TRBD2. Germline V gene lookup returns CDR1 LNHNV and CDR2 YYDKDF (reference sequence). The CDR3 contains 15 residues. The ends lost 5 bases at V and 0 bases at J; junction bases unmatched: 2. The CDR3 spells CATSLGGANTGELFF. CDR3 sequence (DNA): TGTGCCACCAGCCTCGGGGGGGCGAACACCGGGGAGCTGTTTTTT.

V usage is TRBV5-1 and J usage is TRBJ1-3; possible D gene TRBD1, 5 bases. V dropped 3 bases and J dropped 4 bases, with 20 bases sitting between them. The V gene's germline CDR1 is SGHRS and CDR2 YFSETQ. This CDR3 region has 17 residues. The CDR3 here is CASSSNPQGNAGNTIYF. CDR3 coding DNA: TGCGCCAGCAGCTCCAACCCCCAGGGCAATGCCGGAAACACCATATATTTT. Drawing the rest from reference TRBV5-1 and TRBJ1-3, the complete variable domain is KAGVTQTPRYLIKTRGQQVTLSCSPISGHRSVSWYQQTPGQGLQFLFEYFSETQRNKGNFPGRFSGRQFSNSRSEMNVSTLELGDSALYLCASSSNPQGNAGNTIYFGEGSWLTVV.

The rearrangement links TRBV27 to TRBJ2-1; maybe TRBD1 (5 bases). Trimming removed 6 bases from V and 5 bases from J, with 11 bases in between. Germline V CDR1 and CDR2: MNHEY, SMNVEV (reference sequence). CDR3 length: 13 residues. In DNA form, the CDR3 reads TGTGCCAGCAGGGTCGCAGGGAACAATGAGCAGTTCTTC. Encoded protein: CASRVAGNNEQFF.

The chain joins TRBV6-6 to TRBJ2-3; 9 bases fit TRBD1. The V gene's germline CDR1 is MNHNY and CDR2 SVGAGI (reference sequence). Trimming took 2 bases from V and 4 from J; bases not matched to a gene: 4. This CDR3 contains 15 residues. CDR3 sequence (DNA): TGTGCCAGCAGTTACCGGGACAGGGCCCCAGATACGCAGTATTTT. This sequence encodes CASSYRDRAPDTQYF.

J is TRBJ1-2 and V is TRBV18; 9 bases match TRBD1. Germline CDR1 reads KGHSH; CDR2 reads LQKENI. This CDR3 is built from 13 residues. Unmatched junction bases numbered 2, after V lost 1 base and J lost 8 bases. CDR3 bases: TGTGCCAGCTCACCACGGGACAGGGAGGGCTACACCTTC. Protein: CASSPRDREGYTF.

The V call is TRBV9, the J call TRBJ1-6, with 8 bases matching TRBD1. J was trimmed by 7 bases and V by 3 bases; bases with no gene match: 3. The CDR3 loop spans 14 amino acids. The V gene's germline CDR1 is SGDLS and CDR2 YYNGEE. CDR3 protein: CASSEWTGNSPLHF. The CDR3 region has the DNA TGTGCCAGCAGCGAATGGACAGGGAATTCACCCCTCCACTTT.

The chain links TRBV6-6 to TRBJ1-2, with a possible D match to TRBD1 (5 bases). There are 15 residues in the CDR3. V lost 0 bases and J lost 2, with 10 bases in between. From germline, CDR1 is MNHNY and CDR2 SVGAGI (reference sequence). The CDR3 region has the DNA TGTGCCAGCAGTTACTCGACGACAGCCAACTATGGCTACACCTTC. The encoded protein is CASSYSTTANYGYTF.

V usage is TRBV7-2 and J usage is TRBJ1-5; D call uncertain. Looked up from germline, CDR1 is SGHTA and CDR2 is FQGNSA. Trimming removed 1 base from V and 3 bases from J, with 10 bases in between. The CDR3 spans 15 residues. CDR3 sequence: CASSLGQPDNQPQHF. In DNA form, the CDR3 reads TGTGCCAGCAGCTTAGGGCAGCCAGACAATCAGCCCCAGCATTTT.

The chain couples TRBV7-2 to TRBJ2-5; D is unclear. The germline gives CDR1 SGHTA, CDR2 FQGNSA. The CDR3 is 15 amino acids. V lost 0 bases, J lost 2 bases, and 10 bases lay in between. The CDR3 DNA is TGTGCCAGCAGCTTAGCAAATGGAGCTCAAGAGACCCAGTACTTC. Residues: CASSLANGAQETQYF.

The gene calls are TRBV7-2 and TRBJ2-1; D is perhaps TRBD1 (6 bases). V shed 5 bases and J shed 3 bases, with 8 bases lying between them. Looked up from germline, CDR1 is SGHTA and CDR2 is FQGNSA. This CDR3 is built from 13 residues. CDR3 DNA: TGTGCCAGCAGCGCCAGGGGCTACAATGAGCAGTTCTTC. Encoded protein: CASSARGYNEQFF.

V and J are TRBV6-5 and TRBJ2-7; D perhaps matches TRBD1 (6 bases). Germline CDR1 reads MNHEY; CDR2 reads SVGAGI. This CDR3 contains 14 residues. The V end was cut by 6 bases, the J end by 4 bases, with 16 bases between. As DNA, the CDR3 is TGTGCCAGCAGCTCCACAGGGTCTCTATACGAGCAGTACGTC. Translating it yields CASSSTGSLYEQYV.